This T cell receptor beta chain was obtained from a study of blood T cells in healthy people across ages. Notes on the study in general: Naive T cell percentage showed a strong correlation with the diversity of TCR beta.

Comment on this clonotype: What it binds is not known.

Primers used in a second PCR of roughly 6 to 12 cycles were a sample-barcoded 5' primer and a J-beta primer mix. TCRdb ran MiXCR on the 5' RACE reads and lists one entry per CDR3 protein. Among hundreds of thousands of distinct CDR3 sequences listed, approximately 50% were seen once. This CDR3 contains 16 residues. Per the germline V gene, CDR1 is DFQATT and CDR2 is SNEGSKA (reference sequence). Trimming cost V 3 bases and J 10 bases; bases outside gene matches: 16. The V and J genes are TRBV20-1 and TRBJ2-1, with 9 bases matching TRBD2. The sequencing sample was made of blood. This TCR was recovered from a man between 60 and 75 years old in good health. CDR3 protein: CSARPAGGRAVDEQFF. As DNA, the CDR3 is TGCAGTGCTAGGCCCGCCGGCGGGAGGGCGGTCGACGAGCAGTTCTTC.